These 10 T cell receptor beta chains were all obtained from the same sample, sequenced in a study of human T cells and chemical hapten exposure. Each CDR3 protein gets one entry after TCRdb re-called the RACE reads with MiXCR. The data contain tens of thousands of distinct CDR3 sequences, approximately 9% of them singletons. The time point denotes: patch test 2, 6 weeks after DPC sensitization. This sample's treatment: therapeutic diphenylcyclopropenone sensitization with weekly scalp DPC. The sample here was whole blood, taken in connection with sensitization to the hapten diphenylcyclopropenone (DPC). The source is a woman aged 50 to 60 with alopecia areata. Some clones in this sample may be carry-over from other donors' samples.

This clonotype was found many times. V and J are TRBV20-1 and TRBJ2-1; maybe TRBD2 (6 bases). Germline assignment: CDR1 DFQATT and CDR2 SNEGSKA (reference sequence). The CDR3 consists of 11 residues. The V and J ends lost 0 bases and 16 bases respectively, with 13 bases between them. This CDR3 reads CSARDSGLEFF. The CDR3 DNA follows: TGCAGTGCTAGAGATTCGGGACTTGAATTCTTC.

This clonotype turned up a few times. The chain joins TRBV12-3 or TRBV12-4 to TRBJ1-4, with a possible D match to TRBD1 (6 bases). V lost 3 bases and J lost 8, with 13 bases in between. The CDR3 has 14 residues. The CDR3 DNA follows: TGTGCCAGCAGTTTGGGGGGGCAAGGGGAAAAACTGTTTTTT. Translating it yields CASSLGGQGEKLFF.

V usage is TRBV6-1 and J usage is TRBJ2-7; D is unclear. This CDR3 contains 9 residues. Trimming removed 8 bases at V and 5 bases at J, with 4 bases between. Germline CDR1 MNHNS, CDR2 SASEGT. CDR3 bases: TGTGCCAGCGGAAACGAGCAGTACTTC. Encoded protein: CASGNEQYF.

The chain combines TRBV7-8 with TRBJ2-3; 9 bases fit TRBD2. Unmatched junction bases numbered 15, after V lost 4 bases and J lost 7 bases. There are 17 residues in the CDR3. CDR1 and CDR2 from the germline V gene are SGHVS and FQNEAQ. The CDR3 DNA reads TGTGCCAGCAGCTCCCGAGGAGCGGGAGGCCACCGGCATACGCAGTATTTT. This gives the protein CASSSRGAGGHRHTQYF.

CDR3 sequence reads: CASRKTGVQETQYF. In nucleotides, the CDR3 is TGTGCCAGCAGAAAAACGGGAGTACAAGAGACCCAGTACTTC. The chain employs TRBV12-3 or TRBV12-4 and TRBJ2-5, with a possible D match to TRBD2 (6 bases). CDR3 length: 14 amino acids. V lost 6 bases to trimming and J lost 2 bases, with 13 bases between them.

There are a few counts of this clonotype. The rearrangement links TRBV20-1 to TRBJ2-3; 10 nucleotides match TRBD2. This CDR3 contains 20 residues. Germline loops: CDR1 DFQATT, CDR2 SNEGSKA (reference sequence). The trim removed 1 base at V and 0 bases at J, leaving 16 bases unmatched. The CDR3 bases are TGCAGTGCTAGAGTTCCAACGGGCACTAGCGGGACTAGTAGCACAGATACGCAGTATTTT. Its translation: CSARVPTGTSGTSSTDTQYF.

A few counts support this clonotype. The V call is TRBV24-1, the J call TRBJ2-3; D remains unclear. In germline, CDR1 is KGHDR, CDR2 SFDVKD. V lost 3 bases and J 3 bases, leaving 6 bases between the germline ends. The CDR3 is 13 amino acids. The CDR3 loop is CATSDPPTDTQYF. The CDR3 DNA reads TGTGCCACCAGTGATCCCCCGACAGATACGCAGTATTTT.

This clonotype was seen repeatedly, ten times or more. V gene TRBV4-2 combines with J gene TRBJ2-1; no firm D call. Trimming stripped 1 base from V and 5 bases from J, with 9 bases between. This CDR3 has 14 residues. The V gene's germline CDR1 is LGHNA and CDR2 YNFKEQ. This chain's CDR3 is CASSQGAKNNEQFF. Written as DNA, the CDR3 is TGTGCCAGCAGCCAAGGCGCTAAAAACAATGAGCAGTTCTTC.

In this sample, this clonotype turned up a few times. The chain is built from TRBV7-2 and TRBJ1-2, with 8 nucleotides matching TRBD1. Germline values: CDR1 SGHTA, CDR2 FQGNSA. There are 16 residues in the CDR3. Losses at the gene ends were 6 bases for V and 6 bases for J; bases not matched to a gene: 15. The CDR3 loop is CASSSRTGNIGHGYTF. CDR3 nucleotides: TGTGCCAGCAGTTCTCGGACAGGGAACATAGGGCATGGCTACACCTTC.

This clonotype has just a few counts. J is TRBJ2-3 and V is TRBV29-1; D unresolved. V was shortened by 4 bases and J by 4 bases, with 12 bases between the two germline ends. The germline CDR1 and CDR2 sequences are SQVTM and ANQGSEA. This CDR3 is 13 amino acids long. The CDR3 DNA sequence: TGCAGCGTTGTAATGGAGCTGGCAGATACGCAGTATTTT. This codes for CSVVMELADTQYF.